This TCR beta chain was sequenced in a study of blood T cells in healthy people across ages. Study-wide results and caveats: Diversity estimated from one million T cells was considered an underestimate.

A second PCR of about 6 to 12 cycles used a sample-barcoded 5' primer and a J-beta primer mix. Tagging of each cDNA molecule was performed by a template-switch adaptor with 12 random nucleotides. Via MiXCR, TCRdb re-called the 5' RACE reads, giving one row per CDR3 protein. In the table there are about 1,800,000 distinct CDR3 sequences, under 30% of which are singletons. Looked up from germline, CDR1 is MNHEY and CDR2 is SVGAGI. The CDR3 has 14 amino acids. Comments on this clonotype: What it recognizes is unknown. This may be a read error: a much more frequent sequence differs by one nucleotide.

The J gene is TRBJ1-4, the V gene TRBV6-5; 7 bases match TRBD1. The sequence came from a woman younger than 45 in good health. The sample was blood. In DNA, the CDR3 is TGTGCCAGCAGTCGCCGACAGGGCGGCGAAAAACGGTTTTTT. It yields the protein CASSRRQGGEKRFF.